These T cell receptor beta chains were read from a single sample in a study of OX40 agonist ivuxolimab in advanced cancers. The data were produced by immunoSEQ multiplex PCR, yet TCRdb's version contains in-frame clones alone and is incomplete. The repertoire consists of about 53,000 clones, with about four fifths occurring once and the leading ten covering 4.5% to 5.5%. Sequenced here: CD4+ or CD8+ T cells sorted from blood, sampled in a trial of the OX40 agonist ivuxolimab. The source of these receptors is an adult with an advanced solid tumor such as melanoma, head and neck, liver or kidney cancer. Both conserved end residues are trimmed from each CDR3. Each record gives: J gene, D gene, V gene, CDR3 protein. D genes are given only for firm matches.

J gene: TRBJ1-5
D gene: .
V gene: TRBV6-1
CDR3 protein: ASSATLGPQH

J gene: TRBJ2-1
D gene: .
V gene: TRBV2
CDR3 protein: ASSVERRNNEQF

J gene: TRBJ2-1
D gene: TRBD2
V gene: TRBV10-2
CDR3 protein: ASRTLAGGPFSSYNEQF

J gene: TRBJ2-3
D gene: .
V gene: TRBV28
CDR3 protein: ASSPARDH

J gene: TRBJ1-2
D gene: TRBD1
V gene: TRBV11-2
CDR3 protein: ASTRTGYGYT

J gene: TRBJ2-3
D gene: .
V gene: TRBV29-1
CDR3 protein: SVRTSTDTQY

J gene: TRBJ2-3
D gene: TRBD2
V gene: TRBV4-2
CDR3 protein: ATSTGGGSSTDTQY

J gene: TRBJ1-4
D gene: .
V gene: TRBV10-3
CDR3 protein: AIRGAWEEKLF

J gene: TRBJ2-7
D gene: .
V gene: TRBV18
CDR3 protein: ASSPGAGPTYEQY

J gene: TRBJ2-3
D gene: TRBD1
V gene: TRBV19
CDR3 protein: ATSDRAADTQY

J gene: TRBJ2-7
D gene: .
V gene: TRBV7-8
CDR3 protein: ASSLNGNEQY

J gene: TRBJ2-2
D gene: .
V gene: TRBV2
CDR3 protein: ASRFLGAQGTGELF

J gene: TRBJ2-1
D gene: .
V gene: TRBV14
CDR3 protein: ASSQVVVNEQF

J gene: TRBJ2-5
D gene: .
V gene: TRBV30
CDR3 protein: AWRTVRQGTQY

J gene: TRBJ1-4
D gene: .
V gene: TRBV27
CDR3 protein: ASRHSKTNEKLF

J gene: .
D gene: .
V gene: TRBV7-3
CDR3 protein: ASSLIPNSYEQY

J gene: TRBJ1-5
D gene: TRBD1
V gene: TRBV7-2
CDR3 protein: ASSPGTGGNQPQH

J gene: TRBJ2-3
D gene: TRBD2
V gene: TRBV28
CDR3 protein: ASSSSGGRADTQY